The following is a T cell receptor (beta chain) sequence with its context. Its target is not known. The assay was immunoSEQ multiplex PCR, and TCRdb's table has in-frame clones only and misses some. The sample holds tens of thousands of clones, approximately 79% seen once. These data belong to a study of vaccination effects on CD4 cells after COVID-19. On the study more broadly: Participants were given two doses of BNT162b2 or mRNA-1273 vaccine. Findings and limits, study-wide: After vaccination, at late timepoints, clones induced by infection and by vaccine contracted markedly.

ViraFEST expansion of antigen-specific CD4+ T cells with viral peptide pools preceded sequencing. Subsequent to 10 days of culture, CD4+ T cells were isolated. Negative nucleocapsid antibody tests before and after vaccination confirmed no previous SARS-CoV-2 infection. Half-medium changes using IL-2 medium occurred on days 3 and 7. The TCR sequence derives from a human donor who received a COVID-19 vaccine. The sample here was CD4+ T cells from PBMCs cultured with HCoV-OC43 spike peptides, taken before COVID-19 vaccination. The subset denotes: HCoV-OC43 spike overlapping peptide pool stimulation.

CDR3 nucleotides: TGTGCCTGGAGCGGACCAGGGACTAGCGGCTACAATGAGCAGTTCTTC. Translated, it gives CAWSGPGTSGYNEQFF. The chain carries TRBV30 and TRBJ2-1; 11 positions agree with TRBD2. The germline gives CDR1 GTSNPN, CDR2 SVGIG (reference sequence). The CDR3 totals 16 residues. The V segment lost 3 bases and the J segment 3 bases; nucleotides outside the gene matches: 7.